The 19 T cell receptor beta chains below all came from one sample that was sequenced in a study of blood T cell repertoires in COVID-19. The method was immunoSEQ multiplex PCR; TCRdb's version includes in-frame clones alone and lacks a portion of them. The sample records some 400,000 clones, just over 90% being singletons. Sequencing was performed on PBMCs or T cells enriched from blood (not recorded which). Receptor source: a woman in her 40s who had been exposed to COVID-19.

J is TRBJ1-3 and V is TRBV5-6; 7 nucleotides line up with TRBD1. J gave up 0 bases and V 0 bases, and 3 bases lay outside the gene matches. CDR3 length: 16 residues. Looked up from germline, CDR1 is SGHDT and CDR2 is YYEEEE. CDR3 nucleotides: TGTGCCAGCAGCTTGGGACAGGGCCGCTCTGGAAACACCATATATTTT. Protein: CASSLGQGRSGNTIYF.

This clone was recorded only once. CDR3 protein: CASSPLWDRATDTQYF. The CDR3 DNA reads as TGTGCCAGCAGCCCCCTGTGGGACAGGGCCACAGATACGCAGTATTTT. The V and J genes are TRBV7-8 and TRBJ2-3, with 9 bases that match TRBD1. V gave up 5 bases and J gave up 2 bases; unmatched junction bases: 8. The CDR3 length is 16 residues. The V gene's germline CDR1 is SGHVS and CDR2 FQNEAQ.

The V and J genes are TRBV12-3 or TRBV12-4 and TRBJ1-6; D uncertain. There are 13 residues in the CDR3. V was trimmed by 5 bases and J by 14 bases, leaving 16 bases between them. CDR3 sequence (DNA): TGTGCCAGCAGTCAAGCACGGCGGGGTACCCTCCACTTT. The encoded protein is CASSQARRGTLHF.

The V call is TRBV27, the J call TRBJ2-7; TRBD1 is a possible D gene (5 bases). Germline V CDR1 and CDR2: MNHEY, SMNVEV (reference sequence). V was shortened by 5 bases and J by 3 bases, with 14 bases between the two germline ends. This CDR3 contains 14 residues. CDR3 nucleotides: TGTGCCAGCAGTCCCGAACAGGACCTCTACGAGCAGTACTTC. As protein: CASSPEQDLYEQYF.

CDR3 loop: CASSGTWEGQETQYF. As DNA, the CDR3 is TGTGCCAGCAGCGGCACCTGGGAGGGCCAAGAGACCCAGTACTTC. The rearrangement joins TRBV7-8 to TRBJ2-5, with 7 bases fitting TRBD2. This CDR3 comprises 15 residues. The trim removed 5 bases at V and 1 base at J, leaving 7 bases unmatched. CDR1 and CDR2 from the germline V gene are SGHVS and FQNEAQ.

Worth noting for this clone: Other DNA sequences in this sample translate to the same CDR3. J is TRBJ2-5 and V is TRBV18; D gene unclear. The CDR3 has 11 residues. The germline V gene has CDR1 KGHSH and CDR2 LQKENI. Trimming stripped 3 bases from V and 5 bases from J, with 4 bases between. The CDR3 loop is CASSPGETQYF. CDR3 in DNA: TGTGCCAGCTCACCCGGGGAGACCCAGTACTTC.

The genes are TRBV18 and TRBJ1-2; perhaps TRBD1 as D (5 bases). The V gene's germline CDR1 is KGHSH and CDR2 LQKENI. Trimming shortened V by 6 bases and J by 3 bases, and 17 bases separated the two germline ends. The CDR3 has 15 amino acids. The CDR3 coding sequence is TGTGCCAGCTCCCAGACGACAGTCTATGACTATGGCTACACCTTC. Translation: CASSQTTVYDYGYTF.

The chain couples TRBV13 to TRBJ1-4; TRBD1 agrees at 10 bases. J gave up 8 bases and V 4 bases, and 7 bases lay outside the gene matches. Germline loops: CDR1 PRHDT, CDR2 FYEKMQ (reference sequence). This CDR3 has 15 residues. DNA for the CDR3: TGTGCCAGCAGCTCCGCCGGGACAGGGGACGAAAAACTGTTTTTT. Encoded protein: CASSSAGTGDEKLFF.

The rearrangement joins TRBV28 to TRBJ1-2; D gene ambiguous. The CDR3 runs 17 residues. The V and J ends lost 4 bases and 5 bases respectively, with 23 bases between them. Germline CDR1 reads MDHEN; CDR2 reads SYDVKM. CDR3 amino acids: CASSSPHQETYLYGYTF. The CDR3 DNA reads TGTGCCAGCAGTTCGCCTCACCAGGAAACCTACCTATATGGCTACACCTTC.

The chain recombines TRBV19 with TRBJ2-1; D might be TRBD2 (6 bases). The V end lost 9 bases, the J end lost 3 bases, and 18 bases lay between the germline ends. The CDR3 runs 15 residues. Germline V lookup: CDR1 LNHDA, CDR2 SQIVND (reference sequence). The CDR3 reads CASSLDGGFYNEQFF. CDR3 nucleotide sequence: TGTGCCAGCAGCCTCGATGGGGGGTTCTACAATGAGCAGTTCTTC.

The rearrangement uses TRBV6-5 and TRBJ1-3, with D uncertain. This CDR3 comprises 13 residues. Trimming shortened V by 6 bases and J by 0 bases, and 6 bases separated the two germline ends. Germline assignment: CDR1 MNHEY and CDR2 SVGAGI. CDR3 nucleotides: TGTGCCAGCAGCTTAAACTCTGGAAACACCATATATTTT. Translating it yields CASSLNSGNTIYF.

This clone was observed a handful of times. V and J are TRBV19 and TRBJ1-4; 8 bases fit TRBD1. V was pared by 6 bases and J by 7 bases, with 10 bases of the junction left unmatched. The CDR3 runs 15 residues. Germline loops: CDR1 LNHDA, CDR2 SQIVND (reference sequence). The CDR3 DNA reads as TGTGCCAGTAGCCTAACCGGGACAGGCAGTGAAAAACTGTTTTTT. Translating it yields CASSLTGTGSEKLFF.

This clone was detected once. This chain joins TRBV2 and TRBJ2-6, with TRBD2 as a possible D gene (6 bases). The germline V and J ends were trimmed by 3 bases and 0 bases, with 12 bases remaining between them. This CDR3 region has 17 residues. Germline-derived CDR1 and CDR2 are SNHLY and FYNNEI. CDR3 nucleotide sequence: TGTGCCAGCAGTGAGGATCACGGGAGCTCTGGGGCCAACGTCCTGACTTTC. Translation gives CASSEDHGSSGANVLTF.

The V gene is TRBV30, the J gene TRBJ1-1; TRBD1 matches at 8 bases. Germline V gene sequence: CDR1 GTSNPN, CDR2 SVGIG (reference sequence). Trimming cost V 8 bases and J 11 bases; bases outside gene matches: 13. The CDR3 sequence is 12 residues long. The CDR3 spells CARQGAQGKAFF. The DNA for the CDR3 is TGTGCCCGCCAGGGGGCCCAGGGAAAGGCTTTCTTT.

The V gene is TRBV30, the J gene TRBJ1-1; no clear D gene. V was clipped by 8 bases and J by 9 bases, with 16 bases between them. The CDR3 has 11 amino acids. The germline V gene has CDR1 GTSNPN and CDR2 SVGIG (reference sequence). CDR3 nucleotides: TGTGCCGGAGGTGGCCACGGGAAAGCTTTCTTT. Amino acids: CAGGGHGKAFF.

V and J are TRBV3-1 (or the pseudogene TRBV3-2) and TRBJ1-1; 10 nucleotides align to TRBD1. After removal of 2 bases from V and 4 bases from J, the junction contained 4 bases not matched to a gene. Germline lookup yields CDR1 LGHDT and CDR2 YNNKEL (reference sequence). The CDR3 is 15 residues long. The CDR3 coding sequence is TGTGCCAGCAGCCAAAGAAGGGACAGGGGCACTGAAGCTTTCTTT. Protein sequence: CASSQRRDRGTEAFF.

The chain joins TRBV12-3 or TRBV12-4 to TRBJ1-2; D is unclear. CDR3 length equals 11 residues. The V gene lost 10 bases and the J gene lost 7 bases, with 13 bases spanning the gap. The CDR3 bases are TGTGCCACCAAGATACGGGGTGGCTACACCTTC. It codes for CATKIRGGYTF.

The gene calls are TRBV19 and TRBJ2-7, with D unclear. V was cut by 5 bases and J by 1 base, with 6 bases left in between. There are 12 residues in the CDR3. Per germline, CDR1 LNHDA and CDR2 SQIVND (reference sequence). For the CDR3, the DNA is TGTGCCAGTAGTTCCCCGTCCTACGAGCAGTACTTC. It is translated as CASSSPSYEQYF. Supplemented by reference TRBV19 and TRBJ2-7, the full variable domain reads DGGITQSPKYLFRKEGQNVTLSCEQNLNHDAMYWYRQDPGQGLRLIYYSQIVNDFQKGDIAEGYSVSREKKESFPLTVTSAQKNPTAFYLCASSSPSYEQYFGPGTRLTVT.

This chain links TRBV5-1 with TRBJ1-1, with 8 bases aligning to TRBD1. Trimming took 4 bases from V and 3 from J; bases not matched to a gene: 8. The germline V gene has CDR1 SGHRS and CDR2 YFSETQ. The CDR3 contains 15 residues. The CDR3 coding sequence is TGCGCCAGCAGCCGCCGGACAGGGCGCGACACTGAAGCTTTCTTT. Translated, it gives CASSRRTGRDTEAFF.